This TCR beta chain was found in a study of T cell repertoires in aging, cancer and after chemotherapy. Study findings and constraints: In each cancer cohort, median generation probability increased across chemotherapy, suggesting thymic output rebounded.

With regard to this clonotype: Its antigen is not known.

TRB rearrangements spanning V, D and J were amplified using mixed TRB-A/B primers. TCRdb re-called the multiplex PCR reads through MiXCR, storing one row per CDR3 protein. The sample lists 1,500 to 2,000 distinct CDR3 sequences; around a fifth were seen once. Germline CDR1 MGHDK, CDR2 SYGVNS. CDR3 size: 11 residues. Trimming left V 5 bases short and J 4 bases short, with 5 bases between. TCR beta rearrangements were amplified from peripheral blood genomic DNA. The receptor was isolated from a human donor with a blood cancer. The chain has TRBV25-1 and TRBJ1-1, with D unresolved. The sample consisted of blood. The CDR3 DNA sequence: TGTGCCAGCAGTTTGCTCACTGAAGCTTTCTTT. Translation gives CASSLLTEAFF. The variable domain in full, with the rest retrieved from reference TRBV25-1 and TRBJ1-1, is EADIYQTPRYLVIGTGKKITLECSQTMGHDKMYWYQQDPGMELHLIHYSYGVNSTEKGDLSSESTVSRIRTEHFPLTLESARPSHTSQYLCASSLLTEAFFGQGTRLTVV.